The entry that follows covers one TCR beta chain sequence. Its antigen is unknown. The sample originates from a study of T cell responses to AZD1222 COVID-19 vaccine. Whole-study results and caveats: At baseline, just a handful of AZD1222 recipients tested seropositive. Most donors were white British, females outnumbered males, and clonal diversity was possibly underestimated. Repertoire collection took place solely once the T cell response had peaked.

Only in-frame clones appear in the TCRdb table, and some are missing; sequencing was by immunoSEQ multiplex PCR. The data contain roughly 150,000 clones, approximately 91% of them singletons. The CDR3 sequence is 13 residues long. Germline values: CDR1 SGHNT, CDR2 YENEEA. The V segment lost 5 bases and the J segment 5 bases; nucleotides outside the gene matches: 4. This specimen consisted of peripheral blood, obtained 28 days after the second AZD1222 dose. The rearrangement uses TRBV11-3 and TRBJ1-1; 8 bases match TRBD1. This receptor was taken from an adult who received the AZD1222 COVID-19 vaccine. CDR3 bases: TGTGCCAGCAGCAACCACAGGGGGACTGAAGCTTTCTTT. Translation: CASSNHRGTEAFF. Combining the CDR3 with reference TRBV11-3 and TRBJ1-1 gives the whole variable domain EAGVVQSPRYKIIEKKQPVAFWCNPISGHNTLYWYLQNLGQGPELLIRYENEEAVDDSQLPKDRFSAERLKGVDSTLKIQPAELGDSAVYLCASSNHRGTEAFFGQGTRLTVV.